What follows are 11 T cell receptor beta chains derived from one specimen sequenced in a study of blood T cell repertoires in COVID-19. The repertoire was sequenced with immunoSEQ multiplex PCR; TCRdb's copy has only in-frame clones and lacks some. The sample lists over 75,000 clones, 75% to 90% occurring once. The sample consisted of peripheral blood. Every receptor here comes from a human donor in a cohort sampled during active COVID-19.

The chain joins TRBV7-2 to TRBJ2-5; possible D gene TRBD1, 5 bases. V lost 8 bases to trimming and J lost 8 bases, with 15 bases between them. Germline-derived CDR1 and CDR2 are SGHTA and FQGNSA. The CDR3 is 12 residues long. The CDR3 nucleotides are TGTGCCAGCCAGTCAGGGAAGAGAACCCAGTACTTC. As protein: CASQSGKRTQYF.

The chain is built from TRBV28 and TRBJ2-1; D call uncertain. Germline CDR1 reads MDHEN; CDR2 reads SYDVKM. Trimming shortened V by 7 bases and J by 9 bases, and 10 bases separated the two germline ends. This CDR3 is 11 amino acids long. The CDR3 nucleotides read TGTGCCAGCAATGCCTGGAGTGAGCAGTTCTTC. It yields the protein CASNAWSEQFF.

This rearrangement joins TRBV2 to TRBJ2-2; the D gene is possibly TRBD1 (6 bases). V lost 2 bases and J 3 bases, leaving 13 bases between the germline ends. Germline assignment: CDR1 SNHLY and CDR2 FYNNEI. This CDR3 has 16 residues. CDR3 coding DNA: TGTGCCAGCAGTGAACGTGGGGGCGAGGACACCGGGGAGCTGTTTTTT. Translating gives CASSERGGEDTGELFF. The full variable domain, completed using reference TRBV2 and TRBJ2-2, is EPEVTQTPSHQVTQMGQEVILRCVPISNHLYFYWYRQILGQKVEFLVSFYNNEISEKSEIFDDQFSVERPDGSNFTLKIRSTKLEDSAMYFCASSERGGEDTGELFFGEGSRLTVL.

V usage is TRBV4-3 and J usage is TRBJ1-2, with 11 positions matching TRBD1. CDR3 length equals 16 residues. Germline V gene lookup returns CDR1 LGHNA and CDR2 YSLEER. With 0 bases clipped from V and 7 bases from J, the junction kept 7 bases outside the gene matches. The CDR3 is CASSQDRGQGAGGYTF. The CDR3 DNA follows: TGCGCCAGCAGCCAAGACCGAGGACAGGGGGCAGGTGGCTACACCTTC.

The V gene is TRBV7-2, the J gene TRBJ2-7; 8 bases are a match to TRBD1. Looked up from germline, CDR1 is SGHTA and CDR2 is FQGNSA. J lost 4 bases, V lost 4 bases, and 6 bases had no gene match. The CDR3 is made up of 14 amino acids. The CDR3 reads CASSSRTGRYEQYF. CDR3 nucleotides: TGTGCCAGCAGCTCACGGACAGGGCGGTACGAGCAGTACTTC.

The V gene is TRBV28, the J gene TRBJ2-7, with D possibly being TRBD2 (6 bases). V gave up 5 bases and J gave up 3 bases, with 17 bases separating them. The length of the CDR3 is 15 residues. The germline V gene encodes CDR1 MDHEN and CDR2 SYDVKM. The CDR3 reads CASSGTSPVYYEQYF. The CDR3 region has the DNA TGTGCCAGCAGTGGAACTAGCCCGGTTTACTACGAGCAGTACTTC.

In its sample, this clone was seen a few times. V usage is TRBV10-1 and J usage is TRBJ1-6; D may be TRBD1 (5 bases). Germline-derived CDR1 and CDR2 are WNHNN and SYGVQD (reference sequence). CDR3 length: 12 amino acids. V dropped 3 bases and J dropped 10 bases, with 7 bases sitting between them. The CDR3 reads CASSEQDSPLHF. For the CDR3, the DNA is TGCGCCAGCAGTGAACAGGACTCACCCCTCCACTTT.

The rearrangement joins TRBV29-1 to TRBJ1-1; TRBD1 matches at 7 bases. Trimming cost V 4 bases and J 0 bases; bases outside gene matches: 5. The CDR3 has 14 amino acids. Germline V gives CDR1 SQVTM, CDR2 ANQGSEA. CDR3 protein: CSVARTGMNTEAFF. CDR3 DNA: TGCAGCGTTGCTCGGACAGGAATGAACACTGAAGCTTTCTTT.

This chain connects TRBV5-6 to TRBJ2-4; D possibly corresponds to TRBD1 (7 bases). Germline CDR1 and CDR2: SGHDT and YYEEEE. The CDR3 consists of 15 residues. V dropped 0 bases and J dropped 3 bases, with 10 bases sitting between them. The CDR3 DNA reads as TGTGCCAGCAGCTTGGCAGGGGGGCTCAAAAACATTCAGTACTTC. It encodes CASSLAGGLKNIQYF.

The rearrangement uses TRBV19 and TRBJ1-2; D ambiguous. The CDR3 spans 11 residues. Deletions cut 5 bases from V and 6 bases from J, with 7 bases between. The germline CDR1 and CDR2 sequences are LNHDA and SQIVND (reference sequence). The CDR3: CASSGADGYTF. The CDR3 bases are TGTGCCAGTAGTGGTGCGGATGGCTACACCTTC. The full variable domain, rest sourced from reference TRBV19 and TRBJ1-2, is DGGITQSPKYLFRKEGQNVTLSCEQNLNHDAMYWYRQDPGQGLRLIYYSQIVNDFQKGDIAEGYSVSREKKESFPLTVTSAQKNPTAFYLCASSGADGYTFGSGTRLTVV.

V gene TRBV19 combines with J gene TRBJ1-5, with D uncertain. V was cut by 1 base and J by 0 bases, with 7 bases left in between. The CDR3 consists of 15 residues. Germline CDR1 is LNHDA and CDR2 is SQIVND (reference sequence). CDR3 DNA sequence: TGTGCCAGTAGTATAGGGCAGATTAGCAATCAGCCCCAGCATTTT. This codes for CASSIGQISNQPQHF.